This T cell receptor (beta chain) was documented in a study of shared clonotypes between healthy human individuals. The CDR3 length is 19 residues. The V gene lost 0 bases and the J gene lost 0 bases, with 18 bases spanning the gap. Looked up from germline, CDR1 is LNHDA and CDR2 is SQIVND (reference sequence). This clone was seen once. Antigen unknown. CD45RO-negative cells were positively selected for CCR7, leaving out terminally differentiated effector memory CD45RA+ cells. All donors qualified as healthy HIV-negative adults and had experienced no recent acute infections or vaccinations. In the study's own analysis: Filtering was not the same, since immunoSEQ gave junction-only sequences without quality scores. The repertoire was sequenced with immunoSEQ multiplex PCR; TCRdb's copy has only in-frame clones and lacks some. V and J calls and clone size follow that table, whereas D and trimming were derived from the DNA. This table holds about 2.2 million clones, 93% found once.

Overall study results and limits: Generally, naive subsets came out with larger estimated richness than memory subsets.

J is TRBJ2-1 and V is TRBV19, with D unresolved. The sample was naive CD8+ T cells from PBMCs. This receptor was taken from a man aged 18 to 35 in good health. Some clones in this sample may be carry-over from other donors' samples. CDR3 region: CASSIDRLGEVSSYNEQFF. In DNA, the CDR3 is TGTGCCAGTAGTATAGATCGGCTAGGTGAAGTGAGCTCCTACAATGAGCAGTTCTTC.